This T cell receptor beta chain was retrieved from a study of identical twins (TCRdb year 2016). Regarding the complete study: TCR alpha and beta repertoires from monozygotic twins, unrelated adults of various ages and cord blood were deep-sequenced to test whether fetal clonotypes persist. To rule out contamination, replicate twin experiments were performed at different times with different library preparation protocols.

Only a few counts were recorded for this clonotype. The target of this receptor is not known. Base qualities were left out, and no much larger clone turns up one base away. Library creation used 5' RACE. The sequencing machine was an Illumina HiSeq 2000. A universal primer binding site was introduced by template switching, and a unique molecular identifier was present in the final cDNA, enabling accurate counting of TCR cDNA molecules. Specific primers in the conserved constant-segment region were used to synthesize first-strand cDNA for the TCR alpha and beta chains. To control for contamination, every cDNA library carried two barcodes: a SMART-Mk sample barcode plus Illumina barcodes. TruSeq adapter sequences and Illumina sample barcodes were added in two successive PCR steps. TCR alpha and beta cDNA libraries were sequenced on the Illumina HiSeq platform with custom primers. For the original study's pipeline: MiGEC was used to process raw reads and extract unique molecular identifiers, and MiXCR was used to find CDR3 positions. Recombination models were inferred per individual with the repgenHMM and IGoR tools using an EM algorithm. Shared clonotypes were analyzed with the tcR package in R, and sharing was normalized by the product of cloneset sizes. To study raw recombination without the effects of thymic and clonal selection, out-of-frame nonproductive sequences were analyzed. The public reads were run again by TCRdb, first through fastp at Q25 and then through MiXCR, and only productive beta chains were kept. Here each entry gathers all rows of one CDR3 protein and keeps the most common genes and DNA. These V and J calls rely on TCRdb rather than the paper's analysis. This sample comprises 210,000 or so distinct CDR3 sequences, about 15% of them detected only once. The ten top clones hold 40% to 45% of the sample.

Overall study outcomes, separate from this receptor: In beta out-of-frame sequences, excess twin sharing was weaker, because having fewer shared sequences lowered the signal-to-noise ratio. Abundant cord blood beta clonotypes had fewer insertions, young adult naive repertoires showed a similar but weaker trend, and memory repertoires showed no such trend. Compared with coincidental sharing between unrelated individuals, an excess of low generation-probability sequences was observed among out-of-frame TCR alpha sequences shared between twins. Invariant T cells such as MAIT and iNKT could partly confound zero-insertion analyses, although diverse VJ usage argued against such confounding for most clonotypes. Because the same donors could not be followed over many years, the conclusions depended on cross-sectional statistical analysis. In monozygotic twins, out-of-frame TCR alpha sharing was systematically underestimated by recombination models, although the models agreed with sharing between unrelated individuals.

All donors were healthy Caucasians. The twin cohort comprised three pairs of female monozygotic twins, all aged roughly 18 to 30 years. Positive isolation kits from Invitrogen were used to isolate CD4+ and CD8+ T cell populations. The same sample was also used in a study of T cells expressing NK-cell markers. As noted in the second study: In sorted CD3+CD56+NKG2C+, CD3+CD56+NKG2C- and CD3+CD56-NKG2C+ T-cell subsets from several donors, TCR beta-chain repertoires were profiled. Seven of the eight sequenced donors were HCMV-seropositive and one was HCMV-seronegative. In several experiments an anti-gammadeltaTCR antibody was added to restrict sorting to alphabetaTCR-expressing T cells. In 6 or 7 donors, the dominant CD3+CD56+NKG2C+ clonotypes ranked among the top 10 CD8+ clonotypes, making up 1.0-7.0% of CD8+ T cells. Those dominant clonotypes were again the most abundant among CD3+CD56-NKG2C+ cells in a few donors, at roughly 25-65%. Whether the expanded NKG2C-expressing T cell clones were specific for HCMV antigens remained unclear. The study sequenced eight donors, all healthy volunteers chosen at random: three men and five women. HCMV serostatus was determined by detecting HCMV-specific IgG in serum with a commercial ELISA kit. MIGEC handled demultiplexing of the reads and grouping by UMI, while MiTCR was used to assemble and quantify clonotypes. Only TCR cDNA sequences supported by at least two reads were kept to exclude erroneous sequences. The tcR package was used for downstream repertoire analysis, and clonotypes were matched across fractions by CDR3 nucleotide sequence plus V segment. Antigen specificity was annotated against VDJdb with VDJmatch, allowing one amino acid substitution in CDR3.

This TCR was sampled from a young woman in good health. Sequences were obtained from CD8+ T cells sorted from blood.

The DNA reads TGTGCCAGCAGCTTGGGTGCTAGCCCTTCCAATGAGCAGTTCTTC. Translation gives CASSLGASPSNEQFF. The chain joins TRBV5-5 to TRBJ2-1; TRBD2 might be the D gene, on 5 matching bases. Its CDR3 holds 15 amino acids, cysteine through phenylalanine. Left in the record is the CDR3 DNA by itself, 45 bases read in frame from the first base. Looking up the germline V gene (reference sequence) yields CDR1 SGHKS and CDR2 YYEKEE. The junction shows trimming of 0 bases on V and 6 bases on J, plus 13 bases between the germline ends.